This T cell receptor beta chain was obtained from a study of spatial heterogeneity in lung cancer. Study-wide background: Alpha-chain sequences were detected in numbers that were consistently lower than beta-chain sequences.

TCR cDNA molecules each had a unique molecular identifier. Via MiXCR, TCRdb re-called the 5' RACE reads, giving one row per CDR3 protein. The table lists 80,000 to 95,000 distinct CDR3 sequences, roughly 8.7% of them singletons. The sample holds a few counts of this clonotype. Described time point: sample taken at primary tumor resection. No cells were sorted before sequencing. The whole RNA sequenced was extracted from tumor, nontumor lung or frozen PBMC. The donors were about 67 patients with non-small cell lung cancer that was early-stage and untreated. The CDR3 covers 16 residues. V shed 4 bases and J shed 2 bases, with 15 bases lying between them.

Sequencing was performed on PBMCs, taken at surgery. The chain joins TRBV12-3 or TRBV12-4 to TRBJ2-1; D ambiguous. The TCR comes from a male donor with early-stage non-small cell lung cancer. CDR3 in amino acids: CASSSRTVITYNEQFF. The CDR3 region has the DNA TGTGCCAGCAGTTCCCGGACCGTCATTACCTACAATGAGCAGTTCTTC.